This T cell receptor beta chain was captured by sequencing in a study of T cell changes during pregnancy in multiple sclerosis. This CDR3 is 11 amino acids long. The V end was cut by 6 bases, the J end by 6 bases, with 6 bases between. Per germline, CDR1 MNHEY and CDR2 SMNVEV (reference sequence). Sequencing was performed with immunoSEQ multiplex PCR; in TCRdb, only in-frame clones are kept and a portion is missing. The data contain 70,000 to 95,000 clones, 90% to 95% of them singletons. V gene TRBV27 combines with J gene TRBJ1-5; D gene uncertain. Sequencing used peripheral blood, obtained after pregnancy. This TCR was recovered from a female donor in good health, enrolled as a control in a pregnancy study. CDR3: CASSEGQPQHF. The CDR3 coding sequence is TGTGCCAGCAGCGAGGGTCAGCCCCAGCATTTT.